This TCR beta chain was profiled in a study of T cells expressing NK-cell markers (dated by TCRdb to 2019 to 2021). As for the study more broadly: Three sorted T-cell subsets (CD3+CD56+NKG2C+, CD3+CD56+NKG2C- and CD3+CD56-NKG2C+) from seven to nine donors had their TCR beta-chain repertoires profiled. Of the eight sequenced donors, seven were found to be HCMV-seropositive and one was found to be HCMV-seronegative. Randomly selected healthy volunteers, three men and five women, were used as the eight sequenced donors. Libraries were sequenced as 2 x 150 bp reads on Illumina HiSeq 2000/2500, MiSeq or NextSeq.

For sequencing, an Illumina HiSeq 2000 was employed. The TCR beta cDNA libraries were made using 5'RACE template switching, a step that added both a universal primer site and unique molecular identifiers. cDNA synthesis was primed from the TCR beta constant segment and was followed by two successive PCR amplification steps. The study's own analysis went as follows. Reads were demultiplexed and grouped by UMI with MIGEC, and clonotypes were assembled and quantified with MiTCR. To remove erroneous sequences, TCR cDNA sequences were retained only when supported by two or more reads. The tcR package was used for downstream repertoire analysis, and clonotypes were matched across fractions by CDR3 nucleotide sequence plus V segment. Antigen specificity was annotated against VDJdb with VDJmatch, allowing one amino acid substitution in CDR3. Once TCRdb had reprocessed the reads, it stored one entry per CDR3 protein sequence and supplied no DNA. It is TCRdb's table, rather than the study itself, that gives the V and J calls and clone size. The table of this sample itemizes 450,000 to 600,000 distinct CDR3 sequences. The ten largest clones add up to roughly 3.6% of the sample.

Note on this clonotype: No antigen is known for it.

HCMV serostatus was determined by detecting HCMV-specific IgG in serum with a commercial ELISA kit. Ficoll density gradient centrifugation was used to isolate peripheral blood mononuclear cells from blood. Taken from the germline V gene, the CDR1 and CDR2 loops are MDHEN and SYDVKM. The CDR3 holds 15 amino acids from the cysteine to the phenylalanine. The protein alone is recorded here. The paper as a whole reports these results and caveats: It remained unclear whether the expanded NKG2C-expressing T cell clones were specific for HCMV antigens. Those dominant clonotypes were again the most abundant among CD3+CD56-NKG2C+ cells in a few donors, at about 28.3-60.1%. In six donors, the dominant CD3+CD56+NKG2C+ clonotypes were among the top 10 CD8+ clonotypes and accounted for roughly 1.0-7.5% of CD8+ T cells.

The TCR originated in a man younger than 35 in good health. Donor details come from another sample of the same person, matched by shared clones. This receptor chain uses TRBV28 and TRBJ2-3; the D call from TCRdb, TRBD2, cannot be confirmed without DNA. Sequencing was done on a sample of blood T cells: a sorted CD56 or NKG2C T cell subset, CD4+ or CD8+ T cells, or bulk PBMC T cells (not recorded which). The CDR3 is CASSSAGDRVDTQYF.